This T cell receptor beta chain was recovered during a study of PD-L1 blockade in urothelial cancer. The overall study: At some point between 2014 and 2016 therapy began: atezolizumab 1,200 mg intravenously every 3 weeks. Bladder-origin urothelial cancer in males covered about 90% of the roughly 30 patients. Median T cell yield from blood was over 130,000.

TCRdb keeps only in-frame clones here, not all; method: immunoSEQ multiplex PCR. The table shows about 52,000 clones, with approximately 87% occurring only once. V lost 7 bases, J lost 4 bases, and 17 bases lay in between. This CDR3 region has 15 residues. Germline lookup yields CDR1 SGDLS and CDR2 YYNGEE. The receptor was isolated from a man aged 40-49 years with urothelial cancer. The gene calls are TRBV9 and TRBJ1-4; D is possibly TRBD1 (5 bases). The sequenced sample was PBMCs, obtained around atezolizumab (anti-PD-L1) treatment. CDR3 region: CASEGGIRGNEKLFF. CDR3 DNA: TGTGCCAGCGAAGGCGGTATAAGGGGTAATGAAAAACTGTTTTTT.